Below, 8 T cell receptor beta chains from the same sample are listed, as sequenced in a study of beta chain features in type 1 diabetes. Study outcomes and limitations: Type 1 diabetes patients had moderately but significantly shorter TCRB CDR3s in all four CD4+ subsets.

These receptors have no known antigen. Sequenced material consisted of expressed TCRB transcripts (all of the isolated RNA was reverse transcribed). The method was immunoSEQ multiplex PCR; TCRdb's version includes in-frame clones alone and lacks a portion of them. This sample has fewer than 450,000 clones, with approximately 13% found just once. The sequencing input was naive CD4+ T cells from blood. The receptors here all came from a woman between 18 and 29 years old with type 1 diabetes.

This clone was counted only a few times. The V gene is TRBV9, the J gene TRBJ2-5; the D gene is possibly TRBD2 (5 bases). CDR3 length: 15 residues. Germline V gene data show CDR1 as SGDLS and CDR2 as YYNGEE. V dropped 4 bases and J dropped 2 bases, with 15 bases sitting between them. The CDR3 loop is CASSSRWGVQETQYF. The CDR3 DNA follows: TGTGCCAGCAGCTCAAGATGGGGAGTTCAAGAGACCCAGTACTTC. The complete variable domain, with remaining parts taken from reference TRBV9 and TRBJ2-5, reads DSGVTQTPKHLITATGQRVTLRCSPRSGDLSVYWYQQSLDQGLQFLIQYYNGEERAKGNILERFSAQQFPDLHSELNLSSLELGDSALYFCASSSRWGVQETQYFGPGTRLLVL.

CDR3 nucleotides: TGTGCCAGCAGATTCCGGGACAGGGTTTGGGGCTACACCTTC. It codes for CASRFRDRVWGYTF. The V call is TRBV6-6, the J call TRBJ1-2; 9 positions match TRBD1. Per germline, CDR1 MNHNY and CDR2 SVGAGI (reference sequence). The V gene end was trimmed by 6 bases and the J gene end by 8 bases; junction bases not matched to a gene: 10. The CDR3 contains 14 residues.

The chain has TRBV7-8 and TRBJ2-2, with 12 bases fitting TRBD2. CDR3 length: 18 amino acids. The junction had 12 bases not matched to a gene; V was cut back by 5 bases and J by 5 bases. Germline CDR1 is SGHVS and CDR2 is FQNEAQ. The chain's CDR3 is CASSRGLAGIRGTGELFF. The CDR3 nucleotides read TGTGCCAGCAGCCGCGGACTAGCGGGAATCCGGGGGACCGGGGAGCTGTTTTTT.

In its sample, this clone was seen a few times. The chain employs TRBV5-1 and TRBJ2-3; 7 nucleotides agree with TRBD2. The CDR3 runs 15 residues. V shed 7 bases, J shed 3 bases, and the junction held 11 bases outside the gene matches. Per germline, CDR1 SGHRS and CDR2 YFSETQ. This CDR3 reads CASGEAGLRTDTQYF. CDR3 sequence (DNA): TGCGCCAGCGGCGAAGCGGGGCTGAGGACAGATACGCAGTATTTT.

This clone has only a few counts. The same CDR3 also results from other DNA sequences found in this sample. The V call is TRBV9, the J call TRBJ2-1; 7 bases align to TRBD2. Germline V gene data show CDR1 as SGDLS and CDR2 as YYNGEE. Trimming at V came to 0 bases and at J to 4 bases, leaving 4 bases not matched to a gene. The CDR3 length is 15 residues. DNA for the CDR3: TGTGCCAGCAGCGTAGGGCTAGCGGCTTACAATGAGCAGTTCTTC. Translated, it gives CASSVGLAAYNEQFF.

The chain is built from TRBV18 and TRBJ2-1, with TRBD2 as a possible D gene (5 bases). V shed 2 bases and J shed 8 bases, with 10 bases lying between them. Germline loops: CDR1 KGHSH, CDR2 LQKENI. The CDR3 length is 13 residues. CDR3 region: CASSPRESDEQFF. In DNA, the CDR3 is TGTGCCAGCTCACCAAGGGAGAGCGATGAGCAGTTCTTC.

This chain connects TRBV30 to TRBJ1-2; no clear D. CDR1 GTSNPN and CDR2 SVGIG come from the germline V gene (reference sequence). This CDR3 has 14 amino acids. V was clipped by 0 bases and J by 4 bases, with 12 bases between them. The CDR3 protein is CAWSVRVQLYGYTF. The CDR3 bases are TGTGCCTGGAGTGTAAGAGTACAGCTCTATGGCTACACCTTC.

The rearrangement joins TRBV7-9 to TRBJ1-1; D perhaps matches TRBD1 (6 bases). V was shortened by 6 bases and J by 3 bases, with 8 bases between the two germline ends. In germline, CDR1 is SEHNR, CDR2 FQNEAQ (reference sequence). There are 12 residues in the CDR3. Written as DNA, the CDR3 is TGTGCCAGCAGTTACAGGGACACTGAAGCTTTCTTT. Translation gives CASSYRDTEAFF.